In its sample, the clone carrying this T cell receptor beta chain was seen a few times. The antigen is not known. These data are taken from a study of T cell repertoires in cytomegalovirus infection. On the study more broadly: CMV epitopes that were recently identified and HLA-C-restricted were used alongside well-studied HLA-B-restricted ones. From public TCR beta signatures came an indication of both CMV infection and matching HLA type.

TCRdb re-called the reads with MiXCR, one entry per CDR3 protein. Here the sample spans around 540,000 distinct CDR3 sequences, about 33% being singletons. Whole-study results and caveats: The cumulative frequency of public TCR beta families identified carriers of CMV plus the relevant HLA. In two of eight donors, the top clonotype was HLA-C-restricted CMV-specific.

Per germline, CDR1 SGHRS and CDR2 YFSETQ. V dropped 0 bases and J dropped 2 bases, with 6 bases sitting between them. There are 15 residues in the CDR3. This TCR was sampled from a human donor in good health (CMV status not recorded). Some clones in this sample may be carry-over from other donors' samples. The V and J genes are TRBV5-1 and TRBJ2-6; unclear D gene. Sample: cultured PBMCs, taken from culture after CMV antigen stimulation. CDR3 region: CASSLVVTGANVLTF. CDR3 in DNA: TGCGCCAGCAGCTTGGTGGTAACTGGGGCCAACGTCCTGACTTTC.